This T cell receptor (beta chain) emerged from a study of cytotoxic CD8 clonotypes in ibrutinib-treated CLL. Overall study: Investigators reported 25 or so partial and 2 complete responses; after median around 63 months, approximately 15 patients remained remitted and roughly 12 progressed. Response sampling took place at median 12 months of treatment, range 6 to 36.

Here immunoSEQ multiplex PCR was the method, and the copy in TCRdb shows in-frame clones only, minus some. The sample includes approximately 25,000 clones, around 69% of them seen just once. This clone was observed a few times. Germline CDR1 is SGDLS and CDR2 is YYNGEE. This CDR3 is 16 amino acids long. The V and J ends lost 1 base and 6 bases respectively, with 14 bases between them. The sample here was PBMCs, taken at disease progression, from a patient treated with ibrutinib. The gene calls are TRBV9 and TRBJ1-6, with a weak D call TRBD1 (5 bases). This TCR was sampled from a human donor with chronic lymphocytic leukemia. The CDR3 coding sequence is TGTGCCAGCAGCGTATCTGGATCCGGGGCTAATTCACCCCTCCACTTT. It codes for CASSVSGSGANSPLHF.